The clone carrying this T cell receptor (beta chain) was recorded a few times. The antigen is undetermined. The CDR3 runs to 17 residues. V dropped 5 bases and J dropped 2; count of bases not matched to a gene: 15. The germline V gene encodes CDR1 SNHLY and CDR2 FYNNEI. This sample is part of a study of CD8 T cells in ankylosing spondylitis. A single record per CDR3 protein comes from TCRdb applying MiXCR to the 5' RACE reads. The sample carries fewer than 550,000 distinct CDR3 sequences, approximately 5% recorded once. Study-level findings and limits: Disease-linked clones, CD8+, were relatively rare in peripheral blood. Within ankylosing spondylitis blood, a TCR beta motif made up of eight or nine highly homologous variants appeared to be characteristic. Past studies reported some motif variants in reactive arthritis synovial fluid and blood.

The material sequenced was blood, either unsorted or a sorted T cell fraction (not recorded which). The sequence was obtained from a male donor with ankylosing spondylitis. The chain is built from TRBV2 and TRBJ2-7, with 7 bases that match TRBD1. In nucleotides, the CDR3 is TGTGCCAGCAGTTTCGGTCTTCTCGGGGACAGCACCTACGAGCAGTACTTC. It is translated as CASSFGLLGDSTYEQYF.